This T cell receptor (beta chain) was retrieved from a study of blood T cells in healthy people across ages. This clonotype was detected only a few times. Germline trimming cut 7 bases from V and 6 bases from J; bases unmatched to any gene: 15. The germline V gene has CDR1 SQVTM and CDR2 ANQGSEA. The CDR3 length is 15 residues. A sample-barcoded 5' primer and a J-beta primer mix were used in a second PCR of roughly 7 to 11 cycles. Using its own MiXCR run on the 5' RACE reads, TCRdb lists one record per CDR3 protein. The profile shows around 1,700,000 distinct CDR3 sequences, 28% of them singletons. This receptor was obtained from a woman in her twenties or thirties in good health. Material: blood. V gene TRBV29-1 combines with J gene TRBJ2-3; 8 nucleotides match TRBD2. CDR3 sequence reads: CSAKGRGAAMDTQYF. The DNA for the CDR3 is TGCAGCGCGAAGGGGCGGGGGGCGGCCATGGATACGCAGTATTTT.